This T cell receptor beta chain was found in a study of blood T cells in healthy people across ages. Combining a sample-barcoded 5' primer with a J-beta primer mix, a second PCR ran for about 7 to 12 cycles. A template-switch adaptor that had 12 random nucleotides put a tag on each cDNA molecule. One entry per CDR3 protein, called by TCRdb with MiXCR from the 5' RACE reads. The sample consists of around 900,000 distinct CDR3 sequences, about 28% of them appearing once. Each sample had at least 6.5 million PBMCs isolated. This clonotype came up a few times. The sample was blood. The sequence derives from a woman older than 75 in good health.

CDR3 in amino acids: CASSPISGGGDTQYF. CDR3 nucleotide sequence: TGTGCCAGCTCACCCATCTCAGGGGGCGGAGATACGCAGTATTTT. The V gene is TRBV18, the J gene TRBJ2-3; TRBD1 aligns across 8 bases. This CDR3 has 15 amino acids. Germline CDR1 is KGHSH and CDR2 is LQKENI. V lost 3 bases to trimming and J lost 5 bases; unmatched junction nucleotides: 7. The variable domain in full, with the rest retrieved from reference TRBV18 and TRBJ2-3, is NAGVMQNPRHLVRRRGQEARLRCSPMKGHSHVYWYRQLPEEGLKFMVYLQKENIIDESGMPKERFSAEFPKEGPSILRIQQVVRGDSAAYFCASSPISGGGDTQYFGPGTRLTVL.